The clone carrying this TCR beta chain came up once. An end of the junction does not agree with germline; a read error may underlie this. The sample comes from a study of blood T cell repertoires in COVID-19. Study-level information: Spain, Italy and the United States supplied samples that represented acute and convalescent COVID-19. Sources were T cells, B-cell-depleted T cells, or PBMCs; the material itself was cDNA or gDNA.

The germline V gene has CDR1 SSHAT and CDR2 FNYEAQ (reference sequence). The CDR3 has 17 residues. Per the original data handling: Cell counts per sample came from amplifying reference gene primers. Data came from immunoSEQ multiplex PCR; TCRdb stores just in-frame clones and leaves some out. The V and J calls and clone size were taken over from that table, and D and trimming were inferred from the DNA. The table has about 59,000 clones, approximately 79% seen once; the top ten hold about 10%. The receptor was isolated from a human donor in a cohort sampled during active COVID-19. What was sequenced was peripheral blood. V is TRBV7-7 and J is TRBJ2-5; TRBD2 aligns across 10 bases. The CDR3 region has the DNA TGTGCTAGCAGCCCCAACCCCGGGCTAGCGGGAGAAGAGACCCAGTACTTC. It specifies CASSPNPGLAGEETQYF.